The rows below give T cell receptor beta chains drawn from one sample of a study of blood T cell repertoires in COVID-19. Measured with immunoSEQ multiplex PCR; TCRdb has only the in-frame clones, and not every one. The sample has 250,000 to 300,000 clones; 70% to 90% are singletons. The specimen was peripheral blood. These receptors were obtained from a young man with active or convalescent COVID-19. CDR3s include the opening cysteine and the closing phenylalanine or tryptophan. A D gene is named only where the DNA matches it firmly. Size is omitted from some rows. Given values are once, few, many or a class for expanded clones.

CATRSGGSFFAYNEQFF,TGTGCCACGCGATCGGGCGGGTCTTTTTTTGCCTACAATGAGCAGTTCTTC,-,once,17,TRBV27,TRBJ2-1
CASSVGGIEQYF,TGTGCCAGCAGCGTGGGCGGAATCGAGCAGTACTTC,-,-,12,TRBV5-6,TRBJ2-7
CASSLEGSRLFF,TGTGCCAGCAGCTTGGAGGGGAGTAGACTGTTTTTT,-,once,12,TRBV13,TRBJ1-4
CASSRFWGRQETQYF,TGTGCCAGTAGTAGGTTTTGGGGCAGACAAGAGACCCAGTACTTC,-,-,15,TRBV19,TRBJ2-5
CASSLQGSANTGELFF,TGCGCCAGCAGCTTGCAGGGATCCGCGAACACCGGGGAGCTGTTTTTT,-,-,16,TRBV5-1,TRBJ2-2
CAWRFTGEWNEQFF,TGTGCCTGGCGCTTCACAGGGGAGTGGAATGAGCAGTTCTTC,TRBD1,-,14,TRBV30,TRBJ2-1
CASSLASTTNSYEQYF,TGCGCCAGCAGCTTGGCGTCCACGACTAACTCCTACGAGCAGTACTTC,-,-,16,TRBV5-1,TRBJ2-7
CASYDLGSNEQFF,TGTGCCAGCTACGACCTAGGCTCCAATGAGCAGTTCTTC,-,-,13,TRBV27,TRBJ2-1
CASEGRSGANVLTF,TGTGCCAGCGAGGGGAGGTCTGGGGCCAACGTCCTGACTTTC,-,-,14,TRBV5-8,TRBJ2-6
CASSNRDTRNTEAFF,TGTGCCAGCAGCAACCGGGACACCAGGAACACTGAAGCTTTCTTT,-,-,15,TRBV21-1,TRBJ1-1
CASSYSFRRVTGYTF,TGTGCCAGCAGTTACTCCTTTAGGAGGGTCACAGGCTACACCTTC,-,-,15,TRBV6-5,TRBJ1-2
CASSDGRGASQLGQYF,TGTGCCAGCAGTGATGGGAGGGGCGCGAGTCAACTTGGGCAGTACTTC,TRBD2,-,16,TRBV6-1,TRBJ2-7
CASSSPGQGPGWTQYF,TGCGCCAGCAGTTCCCCGGGACAGGGCCCGGGATGGACCCAGTACTTC,TRBD1,-,16,TRBV5-1,TRBJ2-5
CASSQQGSGPVSVAFF,TGCGCCAGCAGCCAACAGGGGTCAGGTCCTGTTTCGGTGGCTTTCTTT,-,-,16,TRBV4-1,TRBJ1-1